This TCR beta chain is from a study of blood T cell repertoires in COVID-19. Study-wide context: Spain, Italy and the United States supplied samples that represented acute and convalescent COVID-19.

The protocol was immunoSEQ multiplex PCR, while the TCRdb copy is restricted to in-frame clones and leaves out a portion. The sample includes roughly 350,000 clones, approximately 90% of them seen just once. Germline-derived CDR1 and CDR2 are SEHNR and FQNEAQ (reference sequence). V was pared by 4 bases and J by 4 bases, with 16 bases between. This CDR3 is 15 amino acids long. The TCR comes from a woman younger than 30 who had recovered from COVID-19. The chain carries TRBV7-9 and TRBJ1-2; unclear D gene. The specimen was peripheral blood. This CDR3 is CASSSPHTERYGYTF. CDR3 coding DNA: TGTGCCAGCAGCTCTCCCCACACTGAGCGCTATGGCTACACCTTC.